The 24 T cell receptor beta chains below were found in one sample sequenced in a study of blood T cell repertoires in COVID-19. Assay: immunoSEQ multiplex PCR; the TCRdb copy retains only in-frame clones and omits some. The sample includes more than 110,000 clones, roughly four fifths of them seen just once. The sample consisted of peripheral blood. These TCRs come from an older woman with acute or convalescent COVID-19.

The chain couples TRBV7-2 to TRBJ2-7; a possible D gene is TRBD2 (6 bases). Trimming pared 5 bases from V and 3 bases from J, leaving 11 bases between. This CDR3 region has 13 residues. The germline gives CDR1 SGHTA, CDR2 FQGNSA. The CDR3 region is CASSPRTIYEQYF. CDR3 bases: TGTGCCAGCAGCCCCCGGACTATCTACGAGCAGTACTTC.

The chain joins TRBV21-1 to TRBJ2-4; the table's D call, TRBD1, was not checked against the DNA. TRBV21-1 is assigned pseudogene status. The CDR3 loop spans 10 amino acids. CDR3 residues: CASSLKGGYF. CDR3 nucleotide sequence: TGTGCCAGCAGCCTTAAAGGGGGGTACTTC.

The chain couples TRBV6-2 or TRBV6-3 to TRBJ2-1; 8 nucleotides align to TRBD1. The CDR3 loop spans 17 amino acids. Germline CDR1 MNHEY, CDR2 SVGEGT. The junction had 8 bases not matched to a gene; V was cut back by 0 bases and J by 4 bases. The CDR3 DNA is TGTGCCAGCAGTTACTCGACAGGACAGGGATCATACAATGAGCAGTTCTTC. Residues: CASSYSTGQGSYNEQFF.

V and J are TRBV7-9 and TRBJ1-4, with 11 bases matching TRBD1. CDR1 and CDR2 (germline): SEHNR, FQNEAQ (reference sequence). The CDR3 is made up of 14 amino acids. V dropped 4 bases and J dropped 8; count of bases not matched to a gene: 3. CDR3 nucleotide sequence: TGTGCCAGCAGCTGGGACAGGGGGAACGAAAAACTGTTTTTT. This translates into CASSWDRGNEKLFF.

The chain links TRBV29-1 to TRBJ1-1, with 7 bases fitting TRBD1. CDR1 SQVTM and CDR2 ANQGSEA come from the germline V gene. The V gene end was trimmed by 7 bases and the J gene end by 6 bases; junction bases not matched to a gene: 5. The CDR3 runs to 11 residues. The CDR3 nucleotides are TGCAGCGCTACAGGGGTTGCTGAAGCTTTCTTT. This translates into CSATGVAEAFF.

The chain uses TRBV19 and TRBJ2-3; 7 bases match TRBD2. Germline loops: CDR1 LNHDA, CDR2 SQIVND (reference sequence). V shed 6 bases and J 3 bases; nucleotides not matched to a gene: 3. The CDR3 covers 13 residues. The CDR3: CASRVRETDTQYF. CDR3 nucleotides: TGTGCCAGTAGGGTGCGGGAGACAGATACGCAGTATTTT.

CDR3 loop: CASSLGTSGREPQYF. In DNA, the CDR3 is TGTGCCAGCAGTTTGGGTACTAGCGGGAGAGAGCCGCAGTATTTT. The V gene is TRBV28, the J gene TRBJ2-3; the match to TRBD2 covers 11 bases. The junction had 9 bases not matched to a gene; V was cut back by 3 bases and J by 10 bases. This CDR3 spans 15 amino acids. CDR1 is MDHEN and CDR2 is SYDVKM in the germline V gene.

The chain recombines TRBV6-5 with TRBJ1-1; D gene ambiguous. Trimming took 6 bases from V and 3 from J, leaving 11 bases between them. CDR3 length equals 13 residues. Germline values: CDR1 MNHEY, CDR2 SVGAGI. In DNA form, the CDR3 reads TGTGCCAGCAGGGGCCCTCTGGACACTGAAGCTTTCTTT. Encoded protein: CASRGPLDTEAFF.

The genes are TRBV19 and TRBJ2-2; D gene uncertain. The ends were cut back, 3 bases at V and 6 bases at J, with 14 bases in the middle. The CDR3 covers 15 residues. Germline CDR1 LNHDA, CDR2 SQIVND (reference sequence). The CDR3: CASSISKTPPGELFF. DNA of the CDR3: TGTGCCAGTAGTATTAGTAAGACACCTCCCGGGGAGCTGTTTTTT.

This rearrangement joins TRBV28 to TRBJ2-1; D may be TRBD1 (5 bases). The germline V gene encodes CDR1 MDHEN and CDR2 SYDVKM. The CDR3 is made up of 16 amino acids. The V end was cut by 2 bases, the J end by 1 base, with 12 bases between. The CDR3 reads CASSLMQGISYNEQFF. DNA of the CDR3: TGTGCCAGCAGTTTAATGCAGGGAATATCCTACAATGAGCAGTTCTTC.

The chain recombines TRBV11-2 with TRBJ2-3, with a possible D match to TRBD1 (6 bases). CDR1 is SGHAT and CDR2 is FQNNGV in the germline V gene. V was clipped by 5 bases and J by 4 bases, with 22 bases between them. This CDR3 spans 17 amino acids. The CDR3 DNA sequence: TGTGCCAGCAGCCCCGCCCTAACCCCGGACAGCCCAGATACGCAGTATTTT. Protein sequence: CASSPALTPDSPDTQYF.

The CDR3 here is CASSPLGRGEQYF. CDR3 nucleotide sequence: TGTGCCAGCAGTCCGTTGGGGCGGGGCGAGCAGTACTTC. This chain links TRBV6-5 with TRBJ2-7; a possible D gene is TRBD2 (6 bases). V lost 5 bases and J lost 6, with 14 bases in between. CDR3 length equals 13 residues. Per the germline V gene, CDR1 is MNHEY and CDR2 is SVGAGI.

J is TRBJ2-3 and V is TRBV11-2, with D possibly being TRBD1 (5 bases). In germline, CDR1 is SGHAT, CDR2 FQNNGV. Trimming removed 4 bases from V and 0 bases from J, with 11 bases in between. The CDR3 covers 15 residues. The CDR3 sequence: CASSSPRDSTDTQYF. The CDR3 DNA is TGTGCCAGCAGCTCTCCCAGGGATAGCACAGATACGCAGTATTTT. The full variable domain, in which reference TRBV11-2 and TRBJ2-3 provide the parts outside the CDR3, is EAGVAQSPRYKIIEKRQSVAFWCNPISGHATLYWYQQILGQGPKLLIQFQNNGVVDDSQLPKDRFSAERLKGVDSTLKIQPAKLEDSAVYLCASSSPRDSTDTQYFGPGTRLTVL.

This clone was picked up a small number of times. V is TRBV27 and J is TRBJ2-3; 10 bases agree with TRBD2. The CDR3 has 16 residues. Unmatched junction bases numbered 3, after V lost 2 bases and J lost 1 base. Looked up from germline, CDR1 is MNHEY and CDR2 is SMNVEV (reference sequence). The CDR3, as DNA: TGTGCCAGCAGTTTAATCCTAGCGGGGGGCACAGATACGCAGTATTTT. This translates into CASSLILAGGTDTQYF.

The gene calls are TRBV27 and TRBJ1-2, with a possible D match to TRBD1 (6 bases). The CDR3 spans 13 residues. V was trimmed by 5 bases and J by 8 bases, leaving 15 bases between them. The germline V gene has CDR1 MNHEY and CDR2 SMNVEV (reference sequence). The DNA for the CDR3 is TGTGCCAGCAGTGCCTGGGGGCGCGGAGGCTACACCTTC. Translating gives CASSAWGRGGYTF.

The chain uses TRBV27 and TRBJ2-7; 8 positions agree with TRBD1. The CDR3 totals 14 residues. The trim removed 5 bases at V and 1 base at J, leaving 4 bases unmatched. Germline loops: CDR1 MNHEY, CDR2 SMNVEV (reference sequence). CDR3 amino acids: CASSPQGASYEQYF. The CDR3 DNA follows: TGTGCCAGCAGTCCGCAGGGGGCATCCTACGAGCAGTACTTC.

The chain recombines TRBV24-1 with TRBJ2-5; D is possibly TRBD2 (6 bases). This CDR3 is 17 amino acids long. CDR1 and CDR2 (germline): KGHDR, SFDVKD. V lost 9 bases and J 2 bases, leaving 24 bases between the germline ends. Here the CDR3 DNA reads TGTGCCACCCCCAAGAGGACCCCGGAGGGCCTACAAGAGACCCAGTACTTC. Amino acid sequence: CATPKRTPEGLQETQYF.

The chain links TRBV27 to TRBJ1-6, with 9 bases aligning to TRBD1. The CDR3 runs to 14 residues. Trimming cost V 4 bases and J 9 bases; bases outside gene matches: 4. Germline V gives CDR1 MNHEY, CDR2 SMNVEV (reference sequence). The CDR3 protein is CASSSGTGLSPLHF. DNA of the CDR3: TGTGCCAGCAGTTCCGGGACAGGGCTTTCACCCCTCCACTTT.

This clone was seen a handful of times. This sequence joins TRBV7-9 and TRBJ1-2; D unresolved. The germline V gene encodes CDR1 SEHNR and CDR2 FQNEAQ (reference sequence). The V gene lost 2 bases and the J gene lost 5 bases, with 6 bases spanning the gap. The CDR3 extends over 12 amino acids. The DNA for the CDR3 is TGTGCCAGCAGCTTAAGGACTTATGGCTACACCTTC. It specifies CASSLRTYGYTF.

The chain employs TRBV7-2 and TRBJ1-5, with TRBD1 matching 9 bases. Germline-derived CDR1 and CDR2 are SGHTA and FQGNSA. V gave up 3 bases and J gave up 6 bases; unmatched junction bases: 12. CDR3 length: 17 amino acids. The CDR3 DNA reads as TGTGCCAGCAGCTTTGGGATTACCGGGACAGGGCCTCAGCCCCAGCATTTT. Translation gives CASSFGITGTGPQPQHF.

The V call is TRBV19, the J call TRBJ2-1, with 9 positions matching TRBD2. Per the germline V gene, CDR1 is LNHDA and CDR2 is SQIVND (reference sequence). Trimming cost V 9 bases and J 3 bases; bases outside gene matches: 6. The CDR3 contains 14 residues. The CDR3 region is CASSLAGIYNEQFF. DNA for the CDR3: TGTGCCAGCAGCCTAGCGGGGATCTACAATGAGCAGTTCTTC. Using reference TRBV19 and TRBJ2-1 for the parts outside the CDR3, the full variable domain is DGGITQSPKYLFRKEGQNVTLSCEQNLNHDAMYWYRQDPGQGLRLIYYSQIVNDFQKGDIAEGYSVSREKKESFPLTVTSAQKNPTAFYLCASSLAGIYNEQFFGPGTRLTVL.

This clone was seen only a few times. For the CDR3, the DNA is TGTGCCAGCAGCAGGACAGGGGGCATCGGATATGGCAATCAGCCCCAGCATTTT. As protein: CASSRTGGIGYGNQPQHF. The J gene is TRBJ1-5, the V gene TRBV7-9; 11 positions match TRBD1. The CDR3 covers 18 residues. CDR1 and CDR2 from the germline V gene are SEHNR and FQNEAQ (reference sequence). V was clipped by 5 bases and J by 2 bases; unmatched bases: 11.

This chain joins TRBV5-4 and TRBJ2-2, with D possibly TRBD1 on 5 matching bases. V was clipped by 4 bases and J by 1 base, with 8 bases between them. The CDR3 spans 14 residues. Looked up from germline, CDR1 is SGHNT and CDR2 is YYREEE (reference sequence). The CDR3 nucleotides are TGTGCCAGCAGCCGCAGGGAGAACACCGGGGAGCTGTTTTTT. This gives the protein CASSRRENTGELFF.

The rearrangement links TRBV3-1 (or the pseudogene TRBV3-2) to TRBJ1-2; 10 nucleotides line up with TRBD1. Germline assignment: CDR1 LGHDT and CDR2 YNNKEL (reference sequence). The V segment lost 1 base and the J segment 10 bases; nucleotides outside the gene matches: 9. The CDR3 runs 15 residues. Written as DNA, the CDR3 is TGTGCCAGCAGCCAAGGTGAGACAGGGGGCGCAGACTACACCTTC. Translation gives CASSQGETGGADYTF.